This T cell receptor (beta chain) derives from a study of blood T cells in healthy people across ages. Findings of the study overall: The long-lived group displayed more naive CD4+ cells, plus higher diversity, than the aged donors did.

Alongside a J-beta primer mix, a sample-barcoded 5' primer served in a second PCR lasting about 7 to 12 cycles. Each CDR3 protein is one row after TCRdb ran MiXCR on the 5' RACE reads. Found here are around 1,500,000 distinct CDR3 sequences, approximately 40% of them singletons; the top ten hold 7.9%. This clonotype has only a few counts. Its antigen is not identified. The V gene lost 10 bases and the J gene lost 1 base, with 17 bases spanning the gap. CDR1 and CDR2 from the germline V gene are MNHEY and SMNVEV (reference sequence). The CDR3 loop spans 14 amino acids. Total RNA amounts of at least 5.5 micrograms were extracted per sample.

This receptor was taken from a woman aged 18-30 years in good health. The chain couples TRBV27 to TRBJ2-7, with D possibly TRBD2 on 6 matching bases. Sequenced: blood. The CDR3 protein is CATRRVGGSYEQYF. CDR3 DNA: TGTGCCACTAGGAGGGTAGGAGGGTCCTACGAGCAGTACTTC.